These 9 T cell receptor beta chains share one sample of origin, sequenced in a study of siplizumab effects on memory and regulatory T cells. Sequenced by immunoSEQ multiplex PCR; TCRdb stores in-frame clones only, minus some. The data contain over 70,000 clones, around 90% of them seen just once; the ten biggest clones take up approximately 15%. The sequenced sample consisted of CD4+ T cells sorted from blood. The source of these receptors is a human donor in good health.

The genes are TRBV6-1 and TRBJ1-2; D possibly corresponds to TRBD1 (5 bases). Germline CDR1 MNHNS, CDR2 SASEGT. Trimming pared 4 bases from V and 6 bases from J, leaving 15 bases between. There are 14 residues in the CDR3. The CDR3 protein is CASSGQIGTDGYTF. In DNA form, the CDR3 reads TGTGCCAGCAGTGGACAGATTGGGACTGATGGCTACACCTTC.

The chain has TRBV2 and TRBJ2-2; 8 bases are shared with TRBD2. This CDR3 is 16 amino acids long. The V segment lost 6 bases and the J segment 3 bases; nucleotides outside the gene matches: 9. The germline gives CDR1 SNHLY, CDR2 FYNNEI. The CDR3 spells CASRGPGGLDTGELFF. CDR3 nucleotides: TGTGCCAGCAGGGGCCCGGGGGGGCTGGACACCGGGGAGCTGTTTTTT.

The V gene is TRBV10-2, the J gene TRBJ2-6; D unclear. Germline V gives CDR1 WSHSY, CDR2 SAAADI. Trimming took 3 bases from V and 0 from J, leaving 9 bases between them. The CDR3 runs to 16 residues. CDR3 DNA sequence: TGCGCCAGCAGTGAAGCGTTACTCTCTGGGGCCAACGTCCTGACTTTC. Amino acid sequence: CASSEALLSGANVLTF.

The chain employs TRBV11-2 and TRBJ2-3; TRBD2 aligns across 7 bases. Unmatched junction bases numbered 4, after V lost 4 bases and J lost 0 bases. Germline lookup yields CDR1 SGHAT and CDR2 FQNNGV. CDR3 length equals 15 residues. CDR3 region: CASSSKRESTDTQYF. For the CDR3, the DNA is TGTGCCAGCAGCTCAAAGCGGGAAAGCACAGATACGCAGTATTTT.

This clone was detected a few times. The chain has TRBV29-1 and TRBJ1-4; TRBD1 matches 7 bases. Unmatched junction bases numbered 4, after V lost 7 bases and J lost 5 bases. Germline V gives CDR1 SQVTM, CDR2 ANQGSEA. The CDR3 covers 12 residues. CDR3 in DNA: TGCAGCGCCCAACAGGGGAATGAAAAACTGTTTTTT. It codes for CSAQQGNEKLFF.

This CDR3 reads CASSLISSAGGFDEQYF. In nucleotides, the CDR3 is TGTGCCAGCAGCTTAATTTCCTCAGCGGGAGGGTTCGACGAGCAGTACTTC. The chain recombines TRBV7-8 with TRBJ2-7; 10 positions match TRBD2. Looked up from germline, CDR1 is SGHVS and CDR2 is FQNEAQ. Trimming removed 2 bases from V and 5 bases from J; junction bases left unmatched: 12. The CDR3 loop spans 17 amino acids.

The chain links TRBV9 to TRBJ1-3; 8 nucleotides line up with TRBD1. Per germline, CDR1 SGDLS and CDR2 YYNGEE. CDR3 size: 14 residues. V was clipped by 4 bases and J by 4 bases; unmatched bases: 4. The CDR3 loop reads CASSLRTGGNTIYF. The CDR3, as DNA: TGTGCCAGCAGCCTCCGGACAGGGGGAAACACCATATATTTT.

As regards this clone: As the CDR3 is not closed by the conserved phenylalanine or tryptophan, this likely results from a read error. CDR3 DNA: TGCGCCAGCAGCCAAGATAAGCTAGCAAGCTATGGCTACACCCTC. Encoded protein: CASSQDKLASYGYTL. This chain links TRBV4-1 with TRBJ1-2; D is unclear. With 0 bases removed from V and 4 bases from J, the gap between germline ends came to 12 bases. The CDR3 runs to 15 residues. Germline assignment: CDR1 MGHRA and CDR2 YSYEKL.

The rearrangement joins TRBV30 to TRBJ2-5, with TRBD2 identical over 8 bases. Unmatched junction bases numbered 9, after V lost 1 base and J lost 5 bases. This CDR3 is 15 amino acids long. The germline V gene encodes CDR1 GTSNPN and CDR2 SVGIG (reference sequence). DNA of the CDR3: TGTGCCTGGAGTGGATCAGCGGGAGTTCGGGAGACCCAGTACTTC. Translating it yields CAWSGSAGVRETQYF. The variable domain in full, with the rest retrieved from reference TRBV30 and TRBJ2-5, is SQTIHQWPATLVQPVGSPLSLECTVEGTSNPNLYWYRQAAGRGLQLLFYSVGIGQISSEVPQNLSASRPQDRQFILSSKKLLLSDSGFYLCAWSGSAGVRETQYFGPGTRLLVL.